This TCR beta chain stems from a study of breast tumors, draining lymph nodes, adjacent tissues. Whole-study results and caveats: Most tumor T cells seemingly derive from lymph node, then expand in tumor. Data only fit, rather than demonstrated, lymph node origin of most tumor T cells.

Samples came from axillary lymph nodes draining the breast cancer. As concerns this clonotype: The antigen is undetermined. The junction differs from germline at one of its ends, possibly a read error.

Via MiXCR, TCRdb re-called the multiplex PCR reads, giving one row per CDR3 protein. This sample has about 180,000 distinct CDR3 sequences; about 30% occur once, and the top ten carry 3.5% to 4.5%. Germline values: CDR1 SEHNR, CDR2 FQNEAQ (reference sequence). The CDR3 sequence is 16 residues long. The chain is built from TRBV7-9 and TRBJ1-5, with D possibly TRBD1 on 5 matching bases. This receptor was identified in a female donor with breast cancer. Some clones in this sample may be carry-over from other donors' samples. The sequenced sample was axillary lymph node tissue. CDR3: CASSLAGTNYNEPQHF. The CDR3 DNA reads TGTGCCAGCAGCTTAGCTGGGACCAACTACAATGAGCCCCAGCATTTT. Drawing the rest from reference TRBV7-9 and TRBJ1-5, the complete variable domain is DTGVSQNPRHKITKRGQNVTFRCDPISEHNRLYWYRQTLGQGPEFLTYFQNEAQLEKSRLLSDRFSAERPKGSFSTLEIQRTEQGDSAMYLCASSLAGTNYNEPQHFGDGTRLSIL.